This TCR beta chain was documented in a study of vaccination effects on CD4 cells after COVID-19. Overall study: Antigen-specific CD4+ T cells were expanded with viral peptide pools in the ViraFEST assay before sequencing.

Study conclusions and caveats: At late timepoints after vaccination, vaccine- and infection-induced clones shrank markedly. Convalescent patients were scarce in the study, and it lacked early post-infection timepoints.

The protocol was immunoSEQ multiplex PCR, while the TCRdb copy is restricted to in-frame clones and leaves out a portion. The table includes about 74,000 clones, about 74% detected once. The authors isolated CD4+ T cells after 10 days of culture. Testing of the vaccine recipients showed negative nucleocapsid antibodies and no prior SARS-CoV-2 infection. A note on this clone: The antigen remains undetermined. The junction differs from germline at one of its ends, possibly a read error.

The germline CDR1 and CDR2 sequences are SGHDT and YYEEEE. The CDR3 extends over 15 amino acids. The rearrangement joins TRBV5-6 to TRBJ1-5; D gene unclear. The TCR was taken from a human donor who received a COVID-19 vaccine. The starting material was CD4+ T cells from PBMCs cultured without peptide, obtained before COVID-19 vaccination. CDR3 nucleotides: TGTGCCAGCAGCTTGGGTCTTCGGACGGAGCAGCTCCAGCATTTT. Translating it yields CASSLGLRTEQLQHF.